This TCR beta chain appears in the sequencing data of a study of blood T cell repertoires in COVID-19. Whole-study context: Samples of COVID-19 (acute and convalescent) were obtained from the United States, Italy and Spain. PBMCs, B-cell-depleted T cells, or T cells were the source of the cDNA or gDNA that made up the material.

The V segment lost 3 bases and the J segment 6 bases; nucleotides outside the gene matches: 10. CDR1 and CDR2 from the germline V gene are SGHAT and FQDESV (reference sequence). This CDR3 is 16 amino acids long. The authors' processing: Estimation of nucleated cell counts was performed using reference gene primer amplification. The method was immunoSEQ multiplex PCR; TCRdb's version includes in-frame clones alone and lacks a portion of them. That table furnishes V, J and clone size, whereas the DNA furnished D and trimming. This sample yields more than 120,000 clones, of which roughly 88% are seen a single time; around 26% belongs to the top ten.

Sequences were obtained from peripheral blood. This rearrangement joins TRBV11-1 to TRBJ2-3; 9 bases align to TRBD2. This receptor was obtained from a human donor in a cohort sampled during active COVID-19. CDR3 bases: TGTGCCAGCAGCTTGGGAGCGGGGGGACCCCGGGATACGCAGTATTTT. Protein: CASSLGAGGPRDTQYF.